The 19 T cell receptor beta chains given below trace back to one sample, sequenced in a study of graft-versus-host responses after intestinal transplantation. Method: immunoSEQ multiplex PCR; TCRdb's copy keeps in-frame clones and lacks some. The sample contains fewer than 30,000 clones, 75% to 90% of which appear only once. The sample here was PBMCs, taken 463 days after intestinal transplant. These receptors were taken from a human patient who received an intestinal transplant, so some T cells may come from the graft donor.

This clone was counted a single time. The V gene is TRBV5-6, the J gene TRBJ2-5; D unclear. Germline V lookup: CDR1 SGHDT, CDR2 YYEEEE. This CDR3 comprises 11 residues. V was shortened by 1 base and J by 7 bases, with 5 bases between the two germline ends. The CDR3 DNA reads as TGTGCCAGCAGCTTGTTGGGGACCCAGTACTTC. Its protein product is CASSLLGTQYF.

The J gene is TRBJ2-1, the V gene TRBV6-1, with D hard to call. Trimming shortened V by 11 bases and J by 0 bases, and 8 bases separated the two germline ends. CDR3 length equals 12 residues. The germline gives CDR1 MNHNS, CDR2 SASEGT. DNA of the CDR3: TGTGCCGTTCGGAGCTCCTACAATGAGCAGTTCTTC. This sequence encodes CAVRSSYNEQFF.

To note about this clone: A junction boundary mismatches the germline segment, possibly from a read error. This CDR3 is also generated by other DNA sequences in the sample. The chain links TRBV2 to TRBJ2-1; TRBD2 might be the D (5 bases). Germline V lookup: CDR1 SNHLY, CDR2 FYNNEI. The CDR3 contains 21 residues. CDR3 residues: CASSEARRKRNYGEIYNEQFF. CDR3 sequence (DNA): TGCGCCAGCAGTGAAGCCAGACGAAAAAGAAACTACGGGGAAATTTACAATGAGCAGTTCTTC.

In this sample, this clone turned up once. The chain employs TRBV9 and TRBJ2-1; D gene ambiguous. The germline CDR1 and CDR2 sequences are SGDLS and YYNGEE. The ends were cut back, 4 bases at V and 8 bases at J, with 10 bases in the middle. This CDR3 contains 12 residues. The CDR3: CASSPNRDEQFF. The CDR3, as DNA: TGTGCCAGCAGCCCTAATCGGGATGAGCAGTTCTTC.

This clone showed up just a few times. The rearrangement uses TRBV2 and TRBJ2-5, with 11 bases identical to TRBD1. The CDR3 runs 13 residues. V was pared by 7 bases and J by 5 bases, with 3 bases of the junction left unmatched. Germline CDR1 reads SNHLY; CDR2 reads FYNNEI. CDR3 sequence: CASKRDRGETQYF. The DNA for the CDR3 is TGTGCCAGCAAGCGGGACAGGGGGGAGACCCAGTACTTC.

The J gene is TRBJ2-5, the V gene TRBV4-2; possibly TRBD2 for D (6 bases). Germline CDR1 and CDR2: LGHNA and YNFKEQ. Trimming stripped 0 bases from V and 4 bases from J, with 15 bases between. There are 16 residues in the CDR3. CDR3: CASSQEQAGRGETQYF. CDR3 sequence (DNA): TGTGCCAGCAGCCAAGAGCAGGCCGGGCGGGGAGAGACCCAGTACTTC.

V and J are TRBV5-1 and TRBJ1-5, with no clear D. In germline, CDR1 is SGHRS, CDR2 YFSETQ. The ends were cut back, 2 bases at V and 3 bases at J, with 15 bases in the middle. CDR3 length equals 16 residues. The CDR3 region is CASSLLPKDTNQPQHF. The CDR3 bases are TGCGCCAGCAGCTTACTTCCGAAGGATACCAATCAGCCCCAGCATTTT.

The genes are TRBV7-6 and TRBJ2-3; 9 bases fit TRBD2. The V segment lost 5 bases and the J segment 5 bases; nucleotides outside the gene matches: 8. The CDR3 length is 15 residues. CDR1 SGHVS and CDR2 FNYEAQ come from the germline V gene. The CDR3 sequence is CASSRPGLAGDTQYF. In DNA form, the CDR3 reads TGTGCCAGCAGCAGACCGGGACTAGCAGGAGATACGCAGTATTTT.

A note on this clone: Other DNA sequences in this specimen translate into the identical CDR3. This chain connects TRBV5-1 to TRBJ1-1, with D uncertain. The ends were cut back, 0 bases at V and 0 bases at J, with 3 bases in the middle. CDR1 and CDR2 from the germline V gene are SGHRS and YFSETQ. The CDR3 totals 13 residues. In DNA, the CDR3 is TGCGCCAGCAGCTTGGCCCTGAACACTGAAGCTTTCTTT. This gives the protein CASSLALNTEAFF. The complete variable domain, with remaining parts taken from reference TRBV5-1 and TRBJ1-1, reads KAGVTQTPRYLIKTRGQQVTLSCSPISGHRSVSWYQQTPGQGLQFLFEYFSETQRNKGNFPGRFSGRQFSNSRSEMNVSTLELGDSALYLCASSLALNTEAFFGQGTRLTVV.

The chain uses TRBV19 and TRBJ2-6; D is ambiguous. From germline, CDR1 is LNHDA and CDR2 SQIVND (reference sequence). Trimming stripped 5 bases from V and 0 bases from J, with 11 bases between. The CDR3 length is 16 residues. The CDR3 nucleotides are TGTGCCAGTAGTCGCCGGCCTTCCTCTGGGGCCAACGTCCTGACTTTC. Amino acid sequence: CASSRRPSSGANVLTF.

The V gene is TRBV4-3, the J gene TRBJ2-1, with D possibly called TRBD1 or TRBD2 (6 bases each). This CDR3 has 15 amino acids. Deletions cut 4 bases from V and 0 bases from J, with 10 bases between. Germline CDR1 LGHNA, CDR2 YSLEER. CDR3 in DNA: TGCGCCAGCAGCCTAGGAGGGGGCTCCTACAATGAGCAGTTCTTC. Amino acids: CASSLGGGSYNEQFF.

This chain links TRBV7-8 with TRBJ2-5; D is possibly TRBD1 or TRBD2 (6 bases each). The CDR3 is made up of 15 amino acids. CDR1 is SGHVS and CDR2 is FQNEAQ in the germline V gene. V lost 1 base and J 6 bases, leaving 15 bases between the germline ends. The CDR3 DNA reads TGTGCCAGCAGCTTAGGAGGGGGTAGCGGTAAGACCCAGTACTTC. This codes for CASSLGGGSGKTQYF.

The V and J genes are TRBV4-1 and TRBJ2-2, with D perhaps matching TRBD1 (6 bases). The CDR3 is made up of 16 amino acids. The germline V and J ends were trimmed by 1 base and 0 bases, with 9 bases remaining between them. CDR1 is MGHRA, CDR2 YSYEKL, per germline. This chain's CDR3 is CASSQATGANTGELFF. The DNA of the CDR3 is TGCGCCAGCAGCCAAGCGACAGGAGCGAACACCGGGGAGCTGTTTTTT.

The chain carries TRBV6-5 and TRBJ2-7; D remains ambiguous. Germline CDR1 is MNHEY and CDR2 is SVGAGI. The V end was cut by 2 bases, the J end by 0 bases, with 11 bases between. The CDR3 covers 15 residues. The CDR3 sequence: CASSYDEGNSYEQYF. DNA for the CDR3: TGTGCCAGCAGTTACGACGAAGGGAACTCCTACGAGCAGTACTTC.

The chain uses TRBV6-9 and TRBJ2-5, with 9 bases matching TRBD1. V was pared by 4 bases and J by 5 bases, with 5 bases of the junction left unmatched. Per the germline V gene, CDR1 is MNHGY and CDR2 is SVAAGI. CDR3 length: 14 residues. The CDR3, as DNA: TGTGCCAGCAGTTGGGGGACAGGGAGGGAGACCCAGTACTTC. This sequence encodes CASSWGTGRETQYF.

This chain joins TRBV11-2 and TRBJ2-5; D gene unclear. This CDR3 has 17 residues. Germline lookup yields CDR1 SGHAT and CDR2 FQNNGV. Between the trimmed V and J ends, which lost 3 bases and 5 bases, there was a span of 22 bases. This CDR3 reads CASSFSPRRVSGETQYF. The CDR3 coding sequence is TGTGCCAGCAGCTTCTCTCCCCGTCGGGTCTCAGGCGAGACCCAGTACTTC. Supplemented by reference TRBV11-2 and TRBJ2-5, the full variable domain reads EAGVAQSPRYKIIEKRQSVAFWCNPISGHATLYWYQQILGQGPKLLIQFQNNGVVDDSQLPKDRFSAERLKGVDSTLKIQPAKLEDSAVYLCASSFSPRRVSGETQYFGPGTRLLVL.

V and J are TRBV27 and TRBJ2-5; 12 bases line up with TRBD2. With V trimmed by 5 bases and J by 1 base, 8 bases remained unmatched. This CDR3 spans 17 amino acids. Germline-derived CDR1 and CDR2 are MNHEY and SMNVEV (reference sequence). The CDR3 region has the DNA TGTGCCAGCAGTCCGTGGACTAGCGGGATGGGCCAAGAGACCCAGTACTTC. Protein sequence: CASSPWTSGMGQETQYF.

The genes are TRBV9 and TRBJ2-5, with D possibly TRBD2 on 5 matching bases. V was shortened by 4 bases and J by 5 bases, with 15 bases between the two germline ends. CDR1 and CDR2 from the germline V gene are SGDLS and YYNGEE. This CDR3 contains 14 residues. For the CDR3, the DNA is TGTGCCAGCAGCCCTCGGGGTTTGGGGGAGACCCAGTACTTC. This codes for CASSPRGLGETQYF.

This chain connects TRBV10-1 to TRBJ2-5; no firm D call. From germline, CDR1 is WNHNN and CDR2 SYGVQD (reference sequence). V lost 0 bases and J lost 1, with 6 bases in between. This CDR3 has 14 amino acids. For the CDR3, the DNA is TGCGCCAGCAGTGAGTCGCCCGGCCAAGAGACCCAGTACTTC. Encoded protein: CASSESPGQETQYF.